The rows below give T cell receptor beta chains drawn from one sample of a study of blood T cells in healthy people across ages. TCRdb ran MiXCR on the 5' RACE reads and lists one entry per CDR3 protein. The sample carries about 1.8 million distinct CDR3 sequences, roughly 52% recorded once. The material sequenced was blood. The source is a woman aged 40 to 50 in good health. Both conserved end residues are part of each CDR3. The order of the fields is D gene, V gene, CDR3 length, J gene, CDR3 protein. A D gene is named only where the DNA matches it firmly.

D gene: TRBD2
V gene: TRBV6-2/TRBV6-3
CDR3 length: 17
J gene: TRBJ2-3
CDR3 protein: CASAPGLAGGPADTQYF

D gene: NA
V gene: TRBV12-3/TRBV12-4
CDR3 length: 14
J gene: TRBJ1-2
CDR3 protein: CASSRGTGAGGYTF

D gene: NA
V gene: TRBV5-1
CDR3 length: 15
J gene: TRBJ2-2
CDR3 protein: CASSLELANTGELFF

D gene: NA
V gene: TRBV9
CDR3 length: 18
J gene: TRBJ2-3
CDR3 protein: CASSVFDRDTYIPDTQYF

D gene: TRBD2
V gene: TRBV10-3
CDR3 length: 16
J gene: TRBJ2-1
CDR3 protein: CAIRDGEGFSYNEQFF

D gene: TRBD2
V gene: TRBV13
CDR3 length: 14
J gene: TRBJ2-7
CDR3 protein: CASSRAAGASEQYF

D gene: TRBD1
V gene: TRBV18
CDR3 length: 13
J gene: NA
CDR3 protein: CASSRDRPSEQYF

D gene: NA
V gene: TRBV27
CDR3 length: 14
J gene: TRBJ2-4
CDR3 protein: CASSLYRTANIQYF

D gene: TRBD2
V gene: TRBV20-1
CDR3 length: 13
J gene: TRBJ2-1
CDR3 protein: CSARTSGNSEQFF

D gene: NA
V gene: TRBV12-1
CDR3 length: 15
J gene: TRBJ2-1
CDR3 protein: CASSFDGQGHNEQFF

D gene: NA
V gene: TRBV12-3/TRBV12-4
CDR3 length: 17
J gene: TRBJ2-5
CDR3 protein: CASSFSRRLPGVETQYF

D gene: TRBD2
V gene: TRBV6-1
CDR3 length: 19
J gene: TRBJ2-3
CDR3 protein: CASSGDYSGTSGGPDTQYF

D gene: NA
V gene: TRBV5-1
CDR3 length: 11
J gene: TRBJ1-1
CDR3 protein: CASRVNTEAFF

D gene: NA
V gene: TRBV29-1
CDR3 length: 11
J gene: TRBJ2-1
CDR3 protein: CSVGGYNEQFF

D gene: TRBD1
V gene: TRBV29-1
CDR3 length: 14
J gene: TRBJ2-3
CDR3 protein: CSYNRDRGKNTQYF

D gene: NA
V gene: TRBV5-1
CDR3 length: 14
J gene: TRBJ2-5
CDR3 protein: CASSLTAAQETQYF

D gene: TRBD2
V gene: TRBV6-2/TRBV6-3
CDR3 length: 19
J gene: TRBJ2-5
CDR3 protein: CASRYSLSSGGLTQETQYF

D gene: NA
V gene: TRBV3-1
CDR3 length: 15
J gene: TRBJ1-2
CDR3 protein: CASSQVYPWDYGYTF

D gene: NA
V gene: TRBV5-1
CDR3 length: 13
J gene: TRBJ2-7
CDR3 protein: CASSLAAGYERYF

D gene: NA
V gene: TRBV20-1
CDR3 length: 13
J gene: TRBJ1-4
CDR3 protein: CSALRPTNEKLFF

D gene: TRBD2
V gene: TRBV2
CDR3 length: 15
J gene: TRBJ2-1
CDR3 protein: CASRGLAGRYNEQFF

D gene: NA
V gene: TRBV27
CDR3 length: 16
J gene: TRBJ1-4
CDR3 protein: CASSELTGVLNEKLFF

D gene: TRBD1
V gene: TRBV9
CDR3 length: 15
J gene: TRBJ2-3
CDR3 protein: CASSVRGGSTDTQYF

D gene: NA
V gene: TRBV6-5
CDR3 length: 17
J gene: TRBJ1-2
CDR3 protein: CASSYGVRAQRAYGYTF

D gene: NA
V gene: TRBV5-5
CDR3 length: 11
J gene: TRBJ2-1
CDR3 protein: CASSSPHEQFF

D gene: NA
V gene: TRBV28
CDR3 length: 13
J gene: TRBJ1-2
CDR3 protein: CASSFGVLEGYTF

D gene: NA
V gene: TRBV28
CDR3 length: 15
J gene: TRBJ2-7
CDR3 protein: CASSLARDTAYEQYF

D gene: NA
V gene: TRBV20-1
CDR3 length: 15
J gene: TRBJ2-3
CDR3 protein: CSARDYRDSTDTQYF

D gene: TRBD2
V gene: TRBV5-6
CDR3 length: 16
J gene: TRBJ2-3
CDR3 protein: CASTFPSSGGEDTQYF

D gene: TRBD2
V gene: TRBV20-1
CDR3 length: 15
J gene: TRBJ2-1
CDR3 protein: CSARELAGGYNEQFF

D gene: NA
V gene: TRBV4-1
CDR3 length: 14
J gene: TRBJ1-1
CDR3 protein: CASSLRTEGTEAFF

D gene: NA
V gene: TRBV5-6
CDR3 length: 15
J gene: TRBJ2-5
CDR3 protein: CASTISPDRQETQYF

D gene: TRBD1
V gene: TRBV7-6
CDR3 length: 15
J gene: TRBJ2-7
CDR3 protein: CASSFGTGDYYEQYF

D gene: NA
V gene: TRBV2
CDR3 length: 16
J gene: TRBJ2-6
CDR3 protein: CASRELPSTGANVLTF

D gene: NA
V gene: TRBV29-1
CDR3 length: 13
J gene: TRBJ2-3
CDR3 protein: CSVGGTPTDTQYF

D gene: NA
V gene: TRBV20-1
CDR3 length: 13
J gene: TRBJ2-2
CDR3 protein: CSARGGGAGELFF

D gene: NA
V gene: TRBV28
CDR3 length: 13
J gene: TRBJ1-6
CDR3 protein: CASRTREESPLHF

D gene: TRBD2
V gene: TRBV7-9
CDR3 length: 15
J gene: TRBJ2-1
CDR3 protein: CASSLDLAGLNEQFF

D gene: NA
V gene: TRBV7-2
CDR3 length: 14
J gene: TRBJ1-1
CDR3 protein: CASRGRRANTEAFF

D gene: TRBD1
V gene: TRBV20-1
CDR3 length: 15
J gene: TRBJ2-5
CDR3 protein: CSASPSPGGQETQYF

D gene: NA
V gene: TRBV18
CDR3 length: 15
J gene: TRBJ2-1
CDR3 protein: CASSPYRERGDEQFF

D gene: TRBD1
V gene: TRBV7-2
CDR3 length: 15
J gene: TRBJ2-1
CDR3 protein: CACRGHAVLENEQFF

D gene: TRBD1
V gene: TRBV13
CDR3 length: 17
J gene: TRBJ2-7
CDR3 protein: CASSLASEGQTIYEQYF

D gene: NA
V gene: TRBV12-3/TRBV12-4
CDR3 length: 15
J gene: TRBJ2-1
CDR3 protein: CASSLWGGAYNEQFF

D gene: TRBD1
V gene: TRBV4-1
CDR3 length: 17
J gene: TRBJ2-1
CDR3 protein: CASSQEGAGTGHNEQFF

D gene: TRBD2
V gene: TRBV20-1
CDR3 length: 15
J gene: TRBJ2-1
CDR3 protein: CSAQGPGGGHNEQFF

D gene: NA
V gene: TRBV7-9
CDR3 length: 13
J gene: TRBJ1-2
CDR3 protein: CASSSGQIYGYTF

D gene: NA
V gene: TRBV5-1
CDR3 length: 15
J gene: NA
CDR3 protein: CASSFALIGTDEQYF

D gene: NA
V gene: TRBV29-1
CDR3 length: 11
J gene: TRBJ1-1
CDR3 protein: CSGNANTEAFF

D gene: NA
V gene: TRBV28
CDR3 length: 16
J gene: NA
CDR3 protein: CASSPVNIRGKETQYF

D gene: TRBD2
V gene: TRBV5-1
CDR3 length: 16
J gene: TRBJ2-1
CDR3 protein: CASSSLAVSSYNEQFF

D gene: NA
V gene: TRBV4-3
CDR3 length: 13
J gene: TRBJ1-1
CDR3 protein: CASSQDEAREAFF

D gene: NA
V gene: TRBV20-1
CDR3 length: 17
J gene: TRBJ2-5
CDR3 protein: CSARYETSGFKKGTQYF

D gene: NA
V gene: TRBV27
CDR3 length: 14
J gene: TRBJ2-4
CDR3 protein: CASSQTGSKNIQYF

D gene: TRBD2
V gene: TRBV20-1
CDR3 length: 15
J gene: TRBJ2-1
CDR3 protein: CSARGTDGGGNEQFF

D gene: NA
V gene: TRBV12-3/TRBV12-4
CDR3 length: 15
J gene: TRBJ2-3
CDR3 protein: CASSFRGPRTDTQYF

D gene: NA
V gene: TRBV13
CDR3 length: 15
J gene: TRBJ2-1
CDR3 protein: CASSLEQGGYNEQFF